The 5 T cell receptor beta chains reported below all come from one sample, sequenced in a study of T cells expressing NK-cell markers. With the 5' RACE reads reprocessed, TCRdb shows one record per CDR3 protein and no DNA. Its table lists around 550,000 distinct CDR3 sequences. Input material: blood T cells: a sorted CD56 or NKG2C T cell subset, CD4+ or CD8+ T cells, or bulk PBMC T cells (not recorded which). All receptors come from a man younger than 35 in good health.

This chain joins TRBV27 and TRBJ2-1; TCRdb selects TRBD1, and the lack of DNA leaves this call unchecked. The CDR3 sequence is 18 residues long. Germline CDR1 is MNHEY and CDR2 is SMNVEV (reference sequence). The CDR3 region is CASSTRIGEPNVYNEQFF.

This chain joins TRBV5-1 and TRBJ1-2; absent DNA, TCRdb's TRBD1 call cannot be checked. Germline lookup yields CDR1 SGHRS and CDR2 YFSETQ. The CDR3 consists of 15 residues. CDR3 sequence: CASSLEAGKIYGYTF.

This sequence joins TRBV5-1 and TRBJ2-2; the D call of TRBD2 rests on TCRdb alone, since no DNA is present to check it. Germline V CDR1 and CDR2: SGHRS, YFSETQ. This CDR3 has 15 amino acids. The CDR3 spells CASTPISGPTGELFF.

CDR3 amino acids: CATSDPRGVQETQYF. The rearrangement uses TRBV24-1 and TRBJ2-5; with no DNA, the TCRdb D assignment of TRBD1 cannot be verified. Germline CDR1 KGHDR, CDR2 SFDVKD. This CDR3 has 15 amino acids.

The chain combines TRBV29-1 with TRBJ2-5; the TRBD2 assignment by TCRdb is unverifiable without DNA. The CDR3 length is 16 residues. The germline V gene has CDR1 SQVTM and CDR2 ANQGSEA. CDR3 loop: CSVLERVAGGAETQYF.